These 23 T cell receptor beta chains originate from one sample sequenced in a study of blood T cell repertoires in COVID-19. The assay was immunoSEQ multiplex PCR, and TCRdb's table has in-frame clones only and misses some. The profile covers a few hundred thousand clones, with nearly 85% appearing a single time and about 1.3% taken by the ten largest. Sequenced sample: peripheral blood. These receptors were obtained from a woman in her 30s with COVID-19, enrolled during active disease.

This chain joins TRBV21-1 and TRBJ1-1; the table's D gene call, TRBD1, was not cross checked with the DNA. TRBV21-1 corresponds to a pseudogene. CDR3 length: 16 residues. This CDR3 is CASSKVGPGWVTEAFF. CDR3 bases: TGTGCCAGCAGCAAAGTGGGGCCAGGGTGGGTGACTGAAGCTTTCTTT.

The gene calls are TRBV9 and TRBJ1-1, with TRBD1 identical over 10 bases. CDR3 length: 13 amino acids. J was trimmed by 7 bases and V by 6 bases; bases with no gene match: 6. Germline CDR1 SGDLS, CDR2 YYNGEE. The CDR3 sequence: CASTRQGAGEAFF. Here the CDR3 DNA reads TGTGCCAGCACCAGACAGGGGGCGGGTGAAGCTTTCTTT.

The chain employs TRBV7-8 and TRBJ2-4; 8 nucleotides agree with TRBD2. Germline values: CDR1 SGHVS, CDR2 FQNEAQ. Losses at the gene ends were 5 bases for V and 6 bases for J; bases not matched to a gene: 12. The CDR3 has 16 amino acids. CDR3 amino acids: CASSPTGGQGRNIQYF. The CDR3 region has the DNA TGTGCCAGCAGCCCAACGGGGGGGCAAGGAAGAAACATTCAGTACTTC.

The chain is built from TRBV25-1 and TRBJ2-1; 10 bases agree with TRBD1. J gave up 8 bases and V 4 bases, and 5 bases lay outside the gene matches. The CDR3 consists of 14 residues. Germline V gene sequence: CDR1 MGHDK, CDR2 SYGVNS. CDR3 loop: CASSGQGAEDEQFF. The CDR3 DNA reads TGTGCCAGCAGTGGACAGGGGGCAGAGGATGAGCAGTTCTTC.

The V and J genes are TRBV19 and TRBJ2-1; possible D gene TRBD1, 5 bases. The CDR3 has 12 residues. Germline CDR1 reads LNHDA; CDR2 reads SQIVND (reference sequence). With 3 bases removed from V and 9 bases from J, the gap between germline ends came to 9 bases. The CDR3 coding sequence is TGTGCCAGTAGTATCAGGGTGGGTGAGCAGTTCTTC. Amino acid sequence: CASSIRVGEQFF.

This chain connects TRBV18 to TRBJ1-1; D perhaps matches TRBD1 (5 bases). This CDR3 is built from 15 residues. In germline, CDR1 is KGHSH, CDR2 LQKENI. V dropped 0 bases and J dropped 5 bases, with 13 bases sitting between them. CDR3 DNA sequence: TGTGCCAGCTCACCACCGAAGGGGTTCGGGACTGAAGCTTTCTTT. Its translation: CASSPPKGFGTEAFF.

This clone showed up just a few times. The junction shows a germline mismatch at one end, possibly a read error. The genes are TRBV12-3 or TRBV12-4 and TRBJ2-1, with TRBD2 identical over 8 bases. The length of the CDR3 is 11 residues. This CDR3 reads CASSLAGQQFF. DNA for the CDR3: TGTGCCAGCAGCTTAGCGGGGCAGCAGTTCTTC.

This chain uses TRBV6-5 with TRBJ2-7; weak D call: TRBD2 (6 bases). The germline gives CDR1 MNHEY, CDR2 SVGAGI. The CDR3 contains 13 residues. V lost 6 bases and J 2 bases, leaving 11 bases between the germline ends. The CDR3 spells CASRAGTPYEQYF. The CDR3, as DNA: TGTGCCAGCAGGGCCGGGACTCCCTACGAGCAGTACTTC.

The chain employs TRBV6-5 and TRBJ1-4; a possible D gene is TRBD1 (6 bases). The ends were cut back, 6 bases at V and 0 bases at J, with 8 bases in the middle. This CDR3 is built from 14 residues. CDR1 is MNHEY, CDR2 SVGAGI, per germline. The CDR3 protein is CASSRQATNEKLFF. The CDR3 region has the DNA TGTGCCAGCAGCAGACAGGCAACTAATGAAAAACTGTTTTTT.

CDR3 protein: CASSLSAGAAEAFF. For the CDR3, the DNA is TGCGCCAGCAGCTTGTCAGCGGGGGCCGCTGAAGCTTTCTTT. This chain joins TRBV5-1 and TRBJ1-1, with D maybe TRBD1 (6 bases). V shed 1 base and J shed 6 bases, with 13 bases lying between them. The CDR3 runs 14 residues. Germline CDR1 reads SGHRS; CDR2 reads YFSETQ.

CDR3: CASSSAPGQSNEKLFF. The CDR3 bases are TGCGCCAGCAGCTCGGCGCCGGGACAGTCTAATGAAAAACTGTTTTTT. The chain recombines TRBV5-1 with TRBJ1-4, with 7 bases identical to TRBD1. CDR3 length: 16 amino acids. Germline-derived CDR1 and CDR2 are SGHRS and YFSETQ. V dropped 3 bases and J dropped 3; count of bases not matched to a gene: 8.

The rearrangement links TRBV7-3 to TRBJ2-5; 8 positions agree with TRBD1. The CDR3 loop spans 15 amino acids. With 0 bases clipped from V and 4 bases from J, the junction kept 4 bases outside the gene matches. The germline gives CDR1 SGHTA, CDR2 FQGTGA. CDR3: CASSLTPGTGETQYF. CDR3 coding DNA: TGTGCCAGCAGCTTAACCCCGGGGACAGGAGAGACCCAGTACTTC.

The chain has TRBV7-2 and TRBJ2-7; D is unclear. The V and J ends lost 4 bases and 0 bases respectively, with 13 bases between them. CDR3 length equals 15 residues. Germline CDR1 and CDR2: SGHTA and FQGNSA. The CDR3 protein is CASSSQKASSYEQYF. The CDR3, as DNA: TGTGCCAGCAGCTCACAAAAAGCTAGCTCCTACGAGCAGTACTTC.

This clone was seen only a few times. The CDR3 sequence is CASSMGQGGYGYTF. CDR3 bases: TGTGCCAGCAGCATGGGACAGGGGGGCTATGGCTACACCTTC. The chain is built from TRBV6-5 and TRBJ1-2, with 11 bases matching TRBD1. The ends lost 6 bases at V and 4 bases at J; junction bases unmatched: 4. Germline assignment: CDR1 MNHEY and CDR2 SVGAGI. This CDR3 has 14 residues.

The chain carries TRBV5-5 and TRBJ2-7; 8 bases match TRBD1. After removal of 3 bases from V and 6 bases from J, the junction contained 2 bases not matched to a gene. The CDR3 extends over 12 amino acids. Germline CDR1 is SGHKS and CDR2 is YYEKEE (reference sequence). CDR3 in amino acids: CASSWTGREQYF. DNA for the CDR3: TGTGCCAGCAGCTGGACAGGGCGCGAGCAGTACTTC.

The chain has TRBV2 and TRBJ1-6, with D uncertain. The germline V and J ends were trimmed by 3 bases and 0 bases, with 15 bases remaining between them. This CDR3 contains 18 residues. CDR1 is SNHLY and CDR2 is FYNNEI in the germline V gene. CDR3 in DNA: TGTGCCAGCAGTGACCGGCAGCTTCCTAGCTCCTATAATTCACCCCTCCACTTT. Translation gives CASSDRQLPSSYNSPLHF.

This chain connects TRBV28 to TRBJ2-5; D is perhaps TRBD2 (5 bases). The ends were cut back, 6 bases at V and 5 bases at J, with 7 bases in the middle. Germline V gene sequence: CDR1 MDHEN, CDR2 SYDVKM. The CDR3 totals 11 residues. The CDR3 loop is CASSPGETQYF. CDR3 nucleotide sequence: TGTGCCAGCAGCCCGGGGGAGACCCAGTACTTC.

The chain joins TRBV6-6 to TRBJ1-5, with 10 bases that match TRBD1. The CDR3 has 18 residues. The V segment lost 5 bases and the J segment 4 bases; nucleotides outside the gene matches: 14. Germline values: CDR1 MNHNY, CDR2 SVGAGI (reference sequence). CDR3 amino acids: CASSPTGRDRGVNQPQHF. DNA of the CDR3: TGTGCCAGCAGTCCAACAGGCCGGGACAGGGGCGTTAATCAGCCCCAGCATTTT.

In its sample, this clone was seen once. The chain employs TRBV30 and TRBJ2-5; a possible D gene is TRBD1 (5 bases). Germline V CDR1 and CDR2: GTSNPN, SVGIG (reference sequence). This CDR3 is built from 14 residues. Trimming stripped 0 bases from V and 4 bases from J, with 12 bases between. For the CDR3, the DNA is TGTGCCTGGAGTGTCCGGACATGGGGAGAGACCCAGTACTTC. Translation: CAWSVRTWGETQYF.

The chain recombines TRBV28 with TRBJ2-1, with TRBD2 identical over 7 bases. The V and J ends lost 10 bases and 12 bases, in that order; junction bases with no gene match: 18. Germline V gene lookup returns CDR1 MDHEN and CDR2 SYDVKM. This CDR3 is 14 amino acids long. The CDR3 DNA follows: TGTGCCACCCGACTAGCTGGCGGGTGGACGGGGCAGTTCTTC. It codes for CATRLAGGWTGQFF.

This chain connects TRBV5-1 to TRBJ2-2, with 9 bases identical to TRBD2. V lost 4 bases to trimming and J lost 8 bases; unmatched junction nucleotides: 9. The CDR3 totals 15 residues. The germline gives CDR1 SGHRS, CDR2 YFSETQ. This CDR3 is CASSRIPGLAGELFF. The CDR3 DNA sequence: TGCGCCAGCAGCCGTATTCCGGGACTAGCAGGGGAGCTGTTTTTT.

The J gene is TRBJ2-7, the V gene TRBV20-1; no definite D call. The CDR3 covers 11 residues. Germline V lookup: CDR1 DFQATT, CDR2 SNEGSKA (reference sequence). The V gene lost 2 bases and the J gene lost 4 bases, with 6 bases spanning the gap. CDR3 sequence: CSARQEYEQYF. Written as DNA, the CDR3 is TGCAGTGCTAGACAAGAGTACGAGCAGTACTTC.

The chain carries TRBV5-5 and TRBJ2-7; 7 positions match TRBD1. Germline V gives CDR1 SGHKS, CDR2 YYEKEE (reference sequence). The CDR3 sequence is 15 residues long. Unmatched junction bases numbered 10, after V lost 4 bases and J lost 3 bases. The CDR3 protein is CASSVGQPQGYEQYF. CDR3 nucleotides: TGTGCCAGCAGCGTGGGACAGCCTCAGGGCTACGAGCAGTACTTC.